This T cell receptor (beta chain) is drawn from a study of T cells in Graves' hyperthyroidism and ophthalmopathy. J was trimmed by 0 bases and V by 5 bases; bases with no gene match: 7. The CDR3 has 16 amino acids. CDR1 is SEHNR, CDR2 FQNEAQ, per germline (reference sequence). Stable Graves' hyperthyroidism denoted no ophthalmopathy progression over 18 months. Broader study findings: The model forecast ophthalmopathy, anticipating it by a median approximately 6.1 months before onset.

What was amplified from RNA transcripts were TCR beta CDR3 regions. TCR CDR3 underwent first-round RT-PCR with the HTBI primer set. One entry per CDR3 protein results from TCRdb running MiXCR on the multiplex PCR reads. The sample has over 300,000 distinct CDR3 sequences, more than 11% seen once. This clonotype has a count of ten or more. Its specificity is unknown. The sequence came from a woman in her sixties with Graves' hyperthyroidism. Sequenced sample: blood. This chain connects TRBV7-9 to TRBJ2-3; 8 bases agree with TRBD2. The CDR3 nucleotides are TGTGCCAGCAGCAACGGGACTAGGGGCAGCACAGATACGCAGTATTTT. It encodes CASSNGTRGSTDTQYF.